This TCR beta chain was captured in a study of blood T cell repertoires in COVID-19. Overall study: Samples came from the United States, Italy and Spain, spanning acute and convalescent COVID-19. T cells, B-cell-depleted T cells, or PBMCs supplied cDNA or gDNA.

Looked up from germline, CDR1 is SGHAT and CDR2 is FQNNGV. The CDR3 is made up of 13 amino acids. Trimming left V 5 bases short and J 0 bases short, with 7 bases between. TCRdb's copy holds only in-frame clones and misses some; the assay was immunoSEQ multiplex PCR. The sample holds tens of thousands of clones, around 82% seen once. This sequence originates from a man aged 80 or over with COVID-19, enrolled during active disease. Source material: peripheral blood. The rearrangement uses TRBV11-2 and TRBJ1-2; D not resolved. The CDR3 sequence is CASSTTANYGYTF. The CDR3 DNA sequence: TGTGCCAGCAGCACAACAGCTAACTATGGCTACACCTTC.